This T cell receptor beta chain was found in a study of OX40 agonist ivuxolimab in advanced cancers. The V gene's germline CDR1 is ENHRY and CDR2 SYGVKD. The V and J ends lost 10 bases and 3 bases respectively, with 15 bases between them. The CDR3 extends over 13 amino acids. Data came from immunoSEQ multiplex PCR; TCRdb stores just in-frame clones and leaves some out. The sample includes under 85,000 clones, 85% to 90% of them seen just once. The chain links TRBV10-3 to TRBJ1-1, with a possible D match to TRBD1 (6 bases). The sequences come from CD4+ or CD8+ T cells sorted from blood, collected in a trial of the OX40 agonist ivuxolimab. The clonotype comes from an adult with an advanced solid tumor such as melanoma, head and neck, liver or kidney cancer. The CDR3 reads CATAYRVDTEAFF. CDR3 nucleotides: TGTGCCACCGCTTACAGGGTCGACACTGAAGCTTTCTTT.